One sample yielded the 18 T cell receptor beta chains listed below, sequenced in a study of shared T cell receptors in the human thymus. Assay used: immunoSEQ multiplex PCR; TCRdb lists only in-frame clones, some missing. The sample consists of some 660,000 clones, more than 75% of them appearing once. These data are also associated with another study on human thymus T cells.

The sequenced sample consisted of thymocytes. Receptors originate from a boy under two years old with a congenital heart defect.

This chain uses TRBV10-1 with TRBJ2-7; D is possibly TRBD2 (6 bases). The CDR3 consists of 15 residues. Germline values: CDR1 WNHNN, CDR2 SYGVQD (reference sequence). Deletions cut 0 bases from V and 4 bases from J, with 13 bases between. CDR3 nucleotide sequence: TGCGCCAGCAGTGAGTCGAACGGGAGAGGATACGAGCAGTACTTC. Its translation: CASSESNGRGYEQYF.

The rearrangement joins TRBV5-8 to TRBJ1-1; D unresolved. Germline V gene data show CDR1 as SGHTS and CDR2 as YDEGEE. V was trimmed by 4 bases and J by 1 base, leaving 20 bases between them. This CDR3 contains 17 residues. CDR3 region: CASSPFPVQIGNTEAFF. The CDR3 DNA follows: TGTGCCAGCAGCCCTTTCCCGGTACAGATCGGGAACACTGAAGCTTTCTTT.

V gene TRBV2 combines with J gene TRBJ2-7, with 8 positions matching TRBD2. This CDR3 is built from 15 residues. Germline CDR1 and CDR2: SNHLY and FYNNEI. Trimming removed 4 bases from V and 0 bases from J; junction bases left unmatched: 5. The CDR3 is CASSAPGRDSYEQYF. CDR3 sequence (DNA): TGTGCCAGCAGTGCTCCCGGGAGGGACTCCTACGAGCAGTACTTC.

The V and J genes are TRBV15 and TRBJ2-7; maybe TRBD1 (6 bases). This CDR3 is 16 amino acids long. Looked up from germline, CDR1 is LNHNV and CDR2 is YYDKDF (reference sequence). Trimming stripped 2 bases from V and 3 bases from J, with 17 bases between. The CDR3 spells CATSRIGTPDFYEQYF. CDR3 coding DNA: TGTGCCACCAGCAGAATCGGGACACCCGATTTCTACGAGCAGTACTTC.

This clone was seen just once. The J gene is TRBJ2-7, the V gene TRBV30, with 7 positions matching TRBD2. The CDR3 contains 14 residues. Per germline, CDR1 GTSNPN and CDR2 SVGIG (reference sequence). The V gene end was trimmed by 8 bases and the J gene end by 0 bases; junction bases not matched to a gene: 10. This chain's CDR3 is CAGGAGINSYEQYF. CDR3 in DNA: TGTGCCGGTGGAGCGGGAATCAACTCCTACGAGCAGTACTTC.

A few counts support this clone. The CDR3 DNA reads TGTGCCAGCAGCCAAGACCGGGTCACTTTGCCCTACGAGCAGTACTTC. This encodes CASSQDRVTLPYEQYF. This rearrangement joins TRBV4-2 to TRBJ2-7, with D unclear. CDR3 length equals 16 residues. V was trimmed by 0 bases and J by 2 bases, leaving 14 bases between them. Germline V lookup: CDR1 LGHNA, CDR2 YNFKEQ.

The CDR3 region is CASSLAGRPSGRHTDTQYF. As DNA, the CDR3 is TGTGCCAGCAGCTTGGCAGGAAGGCCTAGCGGCCGGCACACAGATACGCAGTATTTT. The chain couples TRBV5-6 to TRBJ2-3, with 7 positions matching TRBD2. From germline, CDR1 is SGHDT and CDR2 YYEEEE. CDR3 length: 19 amino acids. Losses at the gene ends were 0 bases for V and 2 bases for J; bases not matched to a gene: 15.

V and J are TRBV27 and TRBJ1-4; D remains ambiguous. The germline gives CDR1 MNHEY, CDR2 SMNVEV (reference sequence). The CDR3 has 15 amino acids. V was trimmed by 5 bases and J by 5 bases, leaving 15 bases between them. CDR3 protein: CASSRARESNEKLFF. In DNA form, the CDR3 reads TGTGCCAGCAGTCGTGCCCGGGAGTCAAATGAAAAACTGTTTTTT.

The chain recombines TRBV30 with TRBJ2-7, with D perhaps matching TRBD2 (5 bases). V was trimmed by 0 bases and J by 0 bases, leaving 9 bases between them. CDR1 is GTSNPN and CDR2 is SVGIG in the germline V gene (reference sequence). This CDR3 has 14 residues. The CDR3 bases are TGTGCCTGGAGTGTGCCTAGCCACTCCTACGAGCAGTACTTC. This encodes CAWSVPSHSYEQYF. Full variable domain (missing parts from reference TRBV30 and TRBJ2-7): SQTIHQWPATLVQPVGSPLSLECTVEGTSNPNLYWYRQAAGRGLQLLFYSVGIGQISSEVPQNLSASRPQDRQFILSSKKLLLSDSGFYLCAWSVPSHSYEQYFGPGTRLTVT.

CDR3 DNA: TGTGCCAGCAGCTTAACAGGGGCCGCTTTTCTGAAGACCCAGTACTTC. As protein: CASSLTGAAFLKTQYF. The chain combines TRBV7-6 with TRBJ2-5; 7 bases map to TRBD1. The CDR3 length is 16 residues. J lost 6 bases, V lost 2 bases, and 12 bases had no gene match. Germline CDR1 SGHVS, CDR2 FNYEAQ.

The chain recombines TRBV14 with TRBJ2-6; 8 bases agree with TRBD1. V was clipped by 2 bases and J by 0 bases; unmatched bases: 6. This CDR3 is 18 amino acids long. The germline V gene encodes CDR1 SGHDN and CDR2 FVKESK. The CDR3 reads CASSQTTGESSGANVLTF. The CDR3 nucleotides are TGTGCCAGCAGCCAAACGACAGGGGAAAGCTCTGGGGCCAACGTCCTGACTTTC.

The chain employs TRBV14 and TRBJ2-5; maybe TRBD2 (6 bases). V was cut by 10 bases and J by 3 bases, with 15 bases left in between. Germline values: CDR1 SGHDN, CDR2 FVKESK. The CDR3 sequence is 13 residues long. CDR3: CATRMASEETQYF. CDR3 bases: TGTGCCACTCGGATGGCTAGCGAAGAGACCCAGTACTTC.

Turning to this clone: Germline is not matched at one junction end, which may reflect a read error. Other DNA sequences within the sample encode an identical CDR3. This rearrangement joins TRBV6-1 to TRBJ1-6; D call uncertain. In germline, CDR1 is MNHNS, CDR2 SASEGT. The CDR3 runs to 12 residues. CDR3 DNA sequence: TGTGCCAGCAGTGACTTAAATTCCCCCCTCCACTTT. Its translation is CASSDLNSPLHF.

The rearrangement joins TRBV9 to TRBJ2-7; D unresolved. The CDR3 totals 15 residues. Deletions cut 3 bases from V and 3 bases from J, with 16 bases between. The germline CDR1 and CDR2 sequences are SGDLS and YYNGEE. CDR3 region: CASSARGSPNYEQYF. DNA for the CDR3: TGTGCCAGCAGCGCCAGAGGAAGCCCAAACTACGAGCAGTACTTC.

The chain uses TRBV7-2 and TRBJ2-1, with D maybe TRBD1 (6 bases). This CDR3 region has 19 residues. Trimming took 5 bases from V and 4 from J, leaving 27 bases between them. In germline, CDR1 is SGHTA, CDR2 FQGNSA. The CDR3: CASSPRGASWMGAYNEQFF. For the CDR3, the DNA is TGTGCCAGCAGCCCCCGGGGAGCTAGCTGGATGGGGGCGTACAATGAGCAGTTCTTC.

This chain links TRBV7-9 with TRBJ2-1; perhaps TRBD2 as D (6 bases). This CDR3 contains 16 residues. V gave up 3 bases and J gave up 0 bases, with 12 bases separating them. Germline loops: CDR1 SEHNR, CDR2 FQNEAQ (reference sequence). Here the CDR3 DNA reads TGTGCCAGCAGCTTGGGCGGGGTCTCCTCCTACAATGAGCAGTTCTTC. Protein: CASSLGGVSSYNEQFF.

The chain combines TRBV4-2 with TRBJ2-7; 7 bases fit TRBD1. Germline lookup yields CDR1 LGHNA and CDR2 YNFKEQ. The CDR3 spans 17 residues. The V gene end was trimmed by 0 bases and the J gene end by 2 bases; junction bases not matched to a gene: 10. This CDR3 is CASSQDLRDRTPYEQYF. CDR3 coding DNA: TGTGCCAGCAGCCAAGATCTAAGGGACAGAACTCCCTACGAGCAGTACTTC.

The rearrangement joins TRBV28 to TRBJ1-3; 7 bases line up with TRBD1. Germline loops: CDR1 MDHEN, CDR2 SYDVKM. V was pared by 5 bases and J by 0 bases, with 16 bases of the junction left unmatched. There are 19 residues in the CDR3. The chain's CDR3 is CASSGIQGTWSHSGNTIYF. The CDR3 DNA is TGTGCCAGCAGTGGAATACAGGGGACTTGGTCGCACTCTGGAAACACCATATATTTT.